This paragraph covers one TCR beta chain sequence. Its matching antigen is unknown. The data were obtained in a study of blood T cells in healthy people across ages. A sample-barcoded 5' primer and a J-beta primer mix were used in a second PCR of roughly 6 to 11 cycles. Every sample gave at least 2.5 million paired-end reads containing CDR3. TCRdb re-called the 5' RACE reads with MiXCR, one entry per CDR3 protein. This table has approximately 1.5 million distinct CDR3 sequences, about 45% appearing once. This CDR3 has 15 residues. From germline, CDR1 is MDHEN and CDR2 SYDVKM. The study's findings and limits: PBMC samples, being unsorted, prevented any conclusive comparison of naive and antigen-experienced cells. Relative to aged donors, long-lived donors carried more naive CD4+ cells and displayed higher diversity. Older individuals had lower TCR beta diversity per million T cells (the decline was roughly linear).

The TCR comes from a young woman in good health. The genes are TRBV28 and TRBJ2-5, with 9 bases aligning to TRBD1. The end of the DNA is better explained by TRBJ2-7, so the J call may be wrong. The sample taken for sequencing was blood. The CDR3 DNA reads as TGTGCCAGCAGTTTACTGGGGACAGGGAATCGCGAGCAGTACTTC. As protein: CASSLLGTGNREQYF.